These 26 T cell receptor beta chains originate from one sample sequenced in a study of blood T cell repertoires in COVID-19. Sequenced by immunoSEQ multiplex PCR; TCRdb stores in-frame clones only, minus some. The sample lists 300,000 to 400,000 clones, about 88% occurring once. Sequencing used PBMCs or T cells enriched from blood (not recorded which). The receptors come from a young woman who had recovered from COVID-19.

The chain joins TRBV2 to TRBJ2-2, with 9 positions matching TRBD1. Germline loops: CDR1 SNHLY, CDR2 FYNNEI. The ends lost 4 bases at V and 5 bases at J; junction bases unmatched: 8. This CDR3 contains 16 residues. This CDR3 reads CASSVSGTGQTGELFF. CDR3 coding DNA: TGTGCCAGCAGTGTTTCCGGGACAGGGCAAACCGGGGAGCTGTTTTTT.

The CDR3 spells CASSLGQFYGYTF. The DNA of the CDR3 is TGTGCCAGCAGCTTAGGACAATTCTATGGCTACACCTTC. V is TRBV7-8 and J is TRBJ1-2; D ambiguous. The V gene lost 1 base and the J gene lost 4 bases, with 7 bases spanning the gap. The CDR3 extends over 13 amino acids. The germline V gene encodes CDR1 SGHVS and CDR2 FQNEAQ.

Only one count was recorded for this clone. The DNA is omitted, as the CDR3 cannot be located on it reliably, and the CDR3 follows TCRdb's listing. The CDR3 here is CASSSSGRGNNSPLHF. The chain couples TRBV28 to TRBJ1-6. The length of the CDR3 is 16 amino acids, counting both ends. The germline V gene has CDR1 MDHEN and CDR2 SYDVKM.

V is TRBV6-5 and J is TRBJ1-1; 7 nucleotides match TRBD1. After removal of 6 bases from V and 5 bases from J, the junction contained 9 bases not matched to a gene. Per the germline V gene, CDR1 is MNHEY and CDR2 is SVGAGI. CDR3 size: 14 residues. CDR3 DNA: TGTGCCAGCAGCCCGAGGGGGCCTGGGACTGAAGCTTTCTTT. It specifies CASSPRGPGTEAFF.

CDR3 sequence: CASSLLNYEQYF. The CDR3, as DNA: TGCGCCAGCAGCTTGCTTAACTACGAGCAGTACTTC. This chain links TRBV5-1 with TRBJ2-7; D gene unclear. Germline V gene data show CDR1 as SGHRS and CDR2 as YFSETQ. V dropped 1 base and J dropped 3 bases, with 5 bases sitting between them. The CDR3 length is 12 residues.

This chain links TRBV11-3 with TRBJ1-1, with D possibly being TRBD1 (5 bases). CDR1 and CDR2 from the germline V gene are SGHNT and YENEEA. V gave up 5 bases and J gave up 7 bases, with 20 bases separating them. The CDR3 runs to 15 residues. DNA for the CDR3: TGTGCCAGCAGCCCCTCGGGCGGGGGAGCGAATGAAGCTTTCTTT. Translation: CASSPSGGGANEAFF.

The V gene is TRBV6-5, the J gene TRBJ1-1; 7 bases map to TRBD1. Losses at the gene ends were 10 bases for V and 0 bases for J; bases not matched to a gene: 8. The CDR3 is 14 residues long. Germline loops: CDR1 MNHEY, CDR2 SVGAGI. In nucleotides, the CDR3 is TGTGCCACTCACCGGACAGGTTTGAACACTGAAGCTTTCTTT. It translates to CATHRTGLNTEAFF.

This clone showed up just once. The J gene is TRBJ2-1, the V gene TRBV7-6; TRBD2 aligns across 7 bases. This CDR3 is 15 amino acids long. V dropped 3 bases and J dropped 4; count of bases not matched to a gene: 6. CDR1 is SGHVS, CDR2 FNYEAQ, per germline. CDR3 region: CASSLSGDPYNEQFF. In nucleotides, the CDR3 is TGTGCCAGCAGCTTGAGCGGGGACCCATACAATGAGCAGTTCTTC.

Only a few counts were recorded for this clone. The J gene is TRBJ2-2, the V gene TRBV5-6; D possibly corresponds to TRBD2 (5 bases). The V gene lost 0 bases and the J gene lost 6 bases, with 15 bases spanning the gap. The CDR3 runs 16 residues. Germline-derived CDR1 and CDR2 are SGHDT and YYEEEE. CDR3 region: CASSLVSGRVSGELFF. The CDR3 DNA follows: TGTGCCAGCAGCTTGGTAAGCGGCCGGGTATCCGGGGAGCTGTTTTTT.

The CDR3 DNA is TGTGCCAGCAGTACGCGGACAGGGGGCTGGGGCTACACCTTC. Translation: CASSTRTGGWGYTF. The chain has TRBV6-5 and TRBJ1-2, with 11 bases identical to TRBD1. Trimming took 5 bases from V and 8 from J; bases not matched to a gene: 7. Germline assignment: CDR1 MNHEY and CDR2 SVGAGI. The CDR3 is 14 amino acids.

V is TRBV7-9 and J is TRBJ1-2; the match to TRBD1 covers 12 bases. The CDR3 is 13 residues long. After removal of 7 bases from V and 6 bases from J, the junction contained 3 bases not matched to a gene. Germline loops: CDR1 SEHNR, CDR2 FQNEAQ (reference sequence). The CDR3 sequence: CASTGTGGDGYTF. As DNA, the CDR3 is TGTGCCAGCACGGGGACAGGGGGCGATGGCTACACCTTC.

The rearrangement uses TRBV29-1 and TRBJ1-2, with D perhaps matching TRBD1 (6 bases). Germline CDR1 SQVTM, CDR2 ANQGSEA. The CDR3 is made up of 12 amino acids. The V gene lost 4 bases and the J gene lost 6 bases, with 12 bases spanning the gap. The chain's CDR3 is CSVGGGSNGYTF. The CDR3 DNA is TGCAGCGTTGGGGGGGGCAGTAATGGCTACACCTTC.

The chain carries TRBV5-1 and TRBJ1-6, with 9 bases lining up with TRBD1. CDR3 size: 17 residues. With 0 bases clipped from V and 6 bases from J, the junction kept 7 bases outside the gene matches. The V gene's germline CDR1 is SGHRS and CDR2 YFSETQ. The CDR3 sequence: CASSLAGVDRGNSPLHF. CDR3 nucleotide sequence: TGCGCCAGCAGCTTGGCCGGGGTGGACAGGGGTAATTCACCCCTCCACTTT.

The chain has TRBV28 and TRBJ1-5; 8 nucleotides line up with TRBD1. Germline V CDR1 and CDR2: MDHEN, SYDVKM. The V segment lost 7 bases and the J segment 9 bases; nucleotides outside the gene matches: 17. There are 16 residues in the CDR3. CDR3 sequence reads: CASNSRQGLATWPQHF. The CDR3, as DNA: TGTGCCAGCAATTCCCGACAGGGGTTAGCCACATGGCCCCAGCATTTT.

This sequence joins TRBV7-2 and TRBJ1-4; tentative D call: TRBD1 (6 bases). Trimming stripped 1 base from V and 0 bases from J, with 18 bases between. Germline V gene data show CDR1 as SGHTA and CDR2 as FQGNSA. This CDR3 has 19 residues. CDR3 nucleotides: TGTGCCAGCAGCTTAGGGGTGATTGTAAGGACAGCAACTAATGAAAAACTGTTTTTT. Translated, it gives CASSLGVIVRTATNEKLFF.

The V call is TRBV27, the J call TRBJ2-3, with 10 positions matching TRBD2. Germline CDR1 is MNHEY and CDR2 is SMNVEV (reference sequence). This CDR3 spans 16 amino acids. J gave up 1 base and V 2 bases, and 3 bases lay outside the gene matches. The CDR3 DNA follows: TGTGCCAGCAGTTTAACCCTAGCGGGGGGCACAGATACGCAGTATTTT. This translates into CASSLTLAGGTDTQYF.

V and J are TRBV3-1 (or the pseudogene TRBV3-2) and TRBJ2-2; D unclear. The germline CDR1 and CDR2 sequences are LGHDT and YNNKEL (reference sequence). The V gene lost 2 bases and the J gene lost 1 base, with 8 bases spanning the gap. This CDR3 has 15 residues. In DNA form, the CDR3 reads TGTGCCAGCAGCCAACCTTTACAGAACACCGGGGAGCTGTTTTTT. Encoded protein: CASSQPLQNTGELFF.

This clone was picked up a small number of times. J is TRBJ2-7 and V is TRBV7-9; the match to TRBD2 covers 9 bases. Germline CDR1 SEHNR, CDR2 FQNEAQ (reference sequence). This CDR3 is built from 14 residues. Losses at the gene ends were 3 bases for V and 4 bases for J; bases not matched to a gene: 4. CDR3 loop: CASSLGLAVYEQYF. The CDR3 DNA reads as TGTGCCAGCAGCTTGGGACTAGCAGTTTACGAGCAGTACTTC.

The V gene is TRBV7-8, the J gene TRBJ1-6; possible D gene TRBD1, 6 bases. The germline CDR1 and CDR2 sequences are SGHVS and FQNEAQ. The CDR3 runs to 18 residues. Trimming took 5 bases from V and 0 from J, leaving 17 bases between them. CDR3 in amino acids: CASSLLPMDSSYNSPLHF. The CDR3 nucleotides read TGTGCCAGCAGCCTCCTTCCAATGGACAGCTCCTATAATTCACCCCTCCACTTT.

The rearrangement links TRBV7-2 to TRBJ2-2; D possibly corresponds to TRBD1 (6 bases). The V end lost 4 bases, the J end lost 2 bases, and 14 bases lay between the germline ends. Germline V CDR1 and CDR2: SGHTA, FQGNSA. This CDR3 has 16 amino acids. Written as DNA, the CDR3 is TGTGCCAGCAGCTCCCACCAGGGGACAAACACCGGGGAGCTGTTTTTT. Protein product: CASSSHQGTNTGELFF. The full variable domain, with the rest looked up from reference TRBV7-2 and TRBJ2-2, is GAGVSQSPSNKVTEKGKDVELRCDPISGHTALYWYRQSLGQGLEFLIYFQGNSAPDKSGLPSDRFSAERTGGSVSTLTIQRTQQEDSAVYLCASSSHQGTNTGELFFGEGSRLTVL.

The V and J genes are TRBV5-1 and TRBJ1-1; TRBD1 matches at 7 bases. The junction had 13 bases not matched to a gene; V was cut back by 0 bases and J by 8 bases. CDR1 SGHRS and CDR2 YFSETQ come from the germline V gene. The CDR3 contains 16 residues. The CDR3 DNA reads as TGCGCCAGCAGCTTGGTCACAGGGGACCGCACTACCGAAGCTTTCTTT. As protein: CASSLVTGDRTTEAFF.

The rearrangement joins TRBV28 to TRBJ1-4; 8 bases match TRBD1. CDR3 length: 14 residues. J was trimmed by 3 bases and V by 6 bases; bases with no gene match: 3. Germline V CDR1 and CDR2: MDHEN, SYDVKM. CDR3 protein: CASRSQGANEKLFF. As DNA, the CDR3 is TGTGCCAGCAGGTCACAGGGGGCTAATGAAAAACTGTTTTTT.

J is TRBJ1-6 and V is TRBV19; D is perhaps TRBD1 (5 bases). Germline CDR1 reads LNHDA; CDR2 reads SQIVND (reference sequence). The CDR3 is made up of 13 amino acids. Deletions cut 10 bases from V and 6 bases from J, with 13 bases between. CDR3 protein: CATARGSNSPLHF. CDR3 DNA sequence: TGTGCCACGGCCCGGGGGTCTAATTCACCCCTCCACTTT.

This clone turned up a few times. The chain joins TRBV19 to TRBJ1-2; 11 bases fit TRBD1. Trimming at V came to 3 bases and at J to 4 bases, leaving 4 bases not matched to a gene. The CDR3 has 15 amino acids. Germline V gene lookup returns CDR1 LNHDA and CDR2 SQIVND (reference sequence). The CDR3 DNA reads TGTGCCAGTAGTATCGCCGGGACAGGGGGCTATGGCTACACCTTC. It codes for CASSIAGTGGYGYTF.

This sequence joins TRBV14 and TRBJ1-1; no reliable D call. The V gene lost 4 bases and the J gene lost 1 base, with 7 bases spanning the gap. The germline gives CDR1 SGHDN, CDR2 FVKESK. The CDR3 covers 13 residues. The CDR3 is CASSPPWNTEAFF. Here the CDR3 DNA reads TGTGCCAGCAGCCCCCCCTGGAACACTGAAGCTTTCTTT.

The table lists this clone with a few counts. The chain combines TRBV4-3 with TRBJ2-7; TRBD2 aligns across 7 bases. The CDR3 extends over 15 amino acids. V lost 1 base and J lost 6; bases outside the gene matches: 9. Germline V gene lookup returns CDR1 LGHNA and CDR2 YSLEER. The CDR3: CASSQGRGPGGEQYF. CDR3 nucleotide sequence: TGCGCCAGCAGCCAAGGAAGGGGTCCGGGAGGCGAGCAGTACTTC.